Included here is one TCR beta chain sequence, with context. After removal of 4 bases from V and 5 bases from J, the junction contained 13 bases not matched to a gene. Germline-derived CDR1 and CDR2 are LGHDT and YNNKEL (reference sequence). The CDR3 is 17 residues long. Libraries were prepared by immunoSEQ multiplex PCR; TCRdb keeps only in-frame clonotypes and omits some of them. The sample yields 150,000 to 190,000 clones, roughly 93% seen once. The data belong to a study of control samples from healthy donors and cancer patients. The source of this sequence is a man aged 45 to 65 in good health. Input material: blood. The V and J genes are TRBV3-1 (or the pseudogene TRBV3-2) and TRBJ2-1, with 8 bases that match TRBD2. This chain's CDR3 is CASSPSLAGGSHNEQFF. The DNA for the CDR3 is TGTGCCAGCAGCCCCAGTCTAGCGGGTGGGTCCCACAATGAGCAGTTCTTC.